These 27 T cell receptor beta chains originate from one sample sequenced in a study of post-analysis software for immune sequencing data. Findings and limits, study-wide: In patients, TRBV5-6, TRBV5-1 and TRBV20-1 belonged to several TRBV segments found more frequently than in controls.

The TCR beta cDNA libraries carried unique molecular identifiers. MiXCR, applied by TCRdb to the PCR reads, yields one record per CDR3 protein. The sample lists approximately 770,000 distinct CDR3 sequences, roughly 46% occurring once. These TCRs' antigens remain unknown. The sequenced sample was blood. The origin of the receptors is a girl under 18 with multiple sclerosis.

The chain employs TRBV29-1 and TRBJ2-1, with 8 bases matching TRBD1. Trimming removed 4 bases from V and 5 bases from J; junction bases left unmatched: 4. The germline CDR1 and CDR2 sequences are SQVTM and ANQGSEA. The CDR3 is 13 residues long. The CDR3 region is CSVGLTGDNEQFF. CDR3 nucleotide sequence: TGCAGCGTTGGGTTGACAGGGGACAATGAGCAGTTCTTC.

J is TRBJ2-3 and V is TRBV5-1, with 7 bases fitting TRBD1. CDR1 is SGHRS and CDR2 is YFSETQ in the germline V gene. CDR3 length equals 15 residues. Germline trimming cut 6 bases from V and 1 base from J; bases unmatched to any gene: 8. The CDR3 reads CASKGGVRGTDTQYF. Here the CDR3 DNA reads TGCGCCAGCAAAGGGGGCGTGAGAGGCACAGATACGCAGTATTTT.

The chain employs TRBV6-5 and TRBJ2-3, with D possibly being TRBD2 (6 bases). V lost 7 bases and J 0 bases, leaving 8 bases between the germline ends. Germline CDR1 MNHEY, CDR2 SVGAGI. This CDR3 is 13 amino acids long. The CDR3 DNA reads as TGTGCCAGCATGGAGGGAAGCACAGATACGCAGTATTTT. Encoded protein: CASMEGSTDTQYF.

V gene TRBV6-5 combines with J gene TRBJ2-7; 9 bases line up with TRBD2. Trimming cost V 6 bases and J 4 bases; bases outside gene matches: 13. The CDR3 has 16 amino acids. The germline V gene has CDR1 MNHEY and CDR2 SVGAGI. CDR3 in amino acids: CASSRRGFSGSYEQYF. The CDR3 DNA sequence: TGTGCCAGCAGCCGACGAGGGTTTAGCGGGAGTTACGAGCAGTACTTC.

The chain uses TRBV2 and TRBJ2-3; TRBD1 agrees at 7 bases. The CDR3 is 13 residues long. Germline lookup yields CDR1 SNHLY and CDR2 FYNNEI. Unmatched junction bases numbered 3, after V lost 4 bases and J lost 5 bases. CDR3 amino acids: CASSAQGVDTQYF. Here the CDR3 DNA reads TGTGCCAGCAGTGCTCAGGGGGTAGATACGCAGTATTTT.

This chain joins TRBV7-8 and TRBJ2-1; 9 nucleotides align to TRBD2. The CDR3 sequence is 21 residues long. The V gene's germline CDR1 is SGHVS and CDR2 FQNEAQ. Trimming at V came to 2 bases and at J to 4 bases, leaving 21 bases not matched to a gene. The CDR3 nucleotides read TGTGCCAGCAGCTTACCAGGGCGCCGGGGACTAGCCCGCGGGGGATACAATGAGCAGTTCTTC. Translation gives CASSLPGRRGLARGGYNEQFF.

DNA of the CDR3: TGCAGTGCTAGAGCGGACAGGGACTACGAGCAGTACTTC. This sequence encodes CSARADRDYEQYF. V gene TRBV20-1 combines with J gene TRBJ2-7, with 8 bases lining up with TRBD1. Germline loops: CDR1 DFQATT, CDR2 SNEGSKA (reference sequence). After removal of 1 base from V and 3 bases from J, the junction contained 2 bases not matched to a gene. The CDR3 has 13 residues.

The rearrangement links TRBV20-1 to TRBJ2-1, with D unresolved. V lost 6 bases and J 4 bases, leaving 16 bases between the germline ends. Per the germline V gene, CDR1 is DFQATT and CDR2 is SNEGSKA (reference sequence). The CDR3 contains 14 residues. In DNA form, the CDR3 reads TGCAGTGCCCCAGACCCAGCGAGATACAATGAGCAGTTCTTC. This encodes CSAPDPARYNEQFF.

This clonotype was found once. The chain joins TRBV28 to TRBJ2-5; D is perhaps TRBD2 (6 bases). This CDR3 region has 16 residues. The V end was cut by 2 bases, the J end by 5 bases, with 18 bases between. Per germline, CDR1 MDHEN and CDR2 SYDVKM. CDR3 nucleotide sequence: TGTGCCAGCAGTTTAAGTCGGGGCGGGATTTTGGAGACCCAGTACTTC. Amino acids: CASSLSRGGILETQYF.

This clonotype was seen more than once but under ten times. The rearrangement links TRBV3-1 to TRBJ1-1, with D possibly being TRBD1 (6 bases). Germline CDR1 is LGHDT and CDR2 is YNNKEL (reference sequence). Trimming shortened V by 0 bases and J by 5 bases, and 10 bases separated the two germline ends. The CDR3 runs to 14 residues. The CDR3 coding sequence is TGTGCCAGCAGCCAAGAGGGGGCTCGGACTGAAGCTTTCTTT. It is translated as CASSQEGARTEAFF.

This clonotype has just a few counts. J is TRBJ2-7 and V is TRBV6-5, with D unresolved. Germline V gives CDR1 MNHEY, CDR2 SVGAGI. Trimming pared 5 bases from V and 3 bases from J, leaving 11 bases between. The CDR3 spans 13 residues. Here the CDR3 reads CASSTLGGYEQYF. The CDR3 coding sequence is TGTGCCAGCAGTACCCTCGGCGGCTACGAGCAGTACTTC.

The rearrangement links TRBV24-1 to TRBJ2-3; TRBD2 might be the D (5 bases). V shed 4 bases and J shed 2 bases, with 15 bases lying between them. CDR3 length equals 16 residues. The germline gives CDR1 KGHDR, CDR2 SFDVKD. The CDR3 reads CATSDSSLRTTDTQYF. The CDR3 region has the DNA TGTGCCACCAGTGACTCTAGCCTCCGGACCACAGATACGCAGTATTTT.

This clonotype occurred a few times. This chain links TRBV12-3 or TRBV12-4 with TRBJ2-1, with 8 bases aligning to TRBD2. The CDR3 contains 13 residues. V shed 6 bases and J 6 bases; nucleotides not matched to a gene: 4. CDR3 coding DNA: TGTGCCAGCAGCTCCGGGACTAGCAATGAGCAGTTCTTC. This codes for CASSSGTSNEQFF.

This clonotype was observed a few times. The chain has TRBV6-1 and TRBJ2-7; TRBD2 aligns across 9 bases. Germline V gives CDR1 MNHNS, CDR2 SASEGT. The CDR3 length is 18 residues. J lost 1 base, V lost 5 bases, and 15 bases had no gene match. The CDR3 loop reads CASSLAGNRHDRSYEQYF. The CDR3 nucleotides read TGTGCCAGCAGTCTAGCGGGAAACAGACACGATCGGTCCTACGAGCAGTACTTC.

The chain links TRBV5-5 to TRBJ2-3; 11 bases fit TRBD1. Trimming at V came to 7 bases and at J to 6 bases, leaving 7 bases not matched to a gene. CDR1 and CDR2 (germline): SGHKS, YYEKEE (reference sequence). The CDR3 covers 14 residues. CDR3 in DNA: TGTGCCAGCTTGCGGGACAGGGGGTCGGATACGCAGTATTTT. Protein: CASLRDRGSDTQYF.

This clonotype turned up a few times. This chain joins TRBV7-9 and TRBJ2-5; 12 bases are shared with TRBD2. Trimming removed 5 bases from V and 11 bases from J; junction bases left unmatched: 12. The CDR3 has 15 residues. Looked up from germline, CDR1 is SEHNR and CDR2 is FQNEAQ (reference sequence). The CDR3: CASSTSGRTYNEQYF. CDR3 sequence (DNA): TGTGCCAGCAGCACTAGCGGGAGGACCTACAATGAGCAGTACTTC.

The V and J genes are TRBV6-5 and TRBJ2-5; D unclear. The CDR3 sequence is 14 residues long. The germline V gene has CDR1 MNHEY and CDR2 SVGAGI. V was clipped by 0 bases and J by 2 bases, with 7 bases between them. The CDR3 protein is CASSYSALQETQYF. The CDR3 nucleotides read TGTGCCAGCAGTTACTCCGCTCTACAAGAGACCCAGTACTTC.

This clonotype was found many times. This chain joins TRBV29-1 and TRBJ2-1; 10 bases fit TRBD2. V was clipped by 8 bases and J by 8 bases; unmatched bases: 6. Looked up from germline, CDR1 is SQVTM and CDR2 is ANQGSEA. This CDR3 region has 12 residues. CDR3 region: CSTAGTSDEQFF. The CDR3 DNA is TGCAGCACCGCGGGGACTAGCGATGAGCAGTTCTTC.

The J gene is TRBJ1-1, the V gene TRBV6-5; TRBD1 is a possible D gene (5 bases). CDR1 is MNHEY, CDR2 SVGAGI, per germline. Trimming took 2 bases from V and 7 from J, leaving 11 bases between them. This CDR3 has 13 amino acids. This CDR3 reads CASSYTQGLEAFF. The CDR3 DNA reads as TGTGCCAGCAGTTACACTCAGGGACTTGAAGCTTTCTTT.

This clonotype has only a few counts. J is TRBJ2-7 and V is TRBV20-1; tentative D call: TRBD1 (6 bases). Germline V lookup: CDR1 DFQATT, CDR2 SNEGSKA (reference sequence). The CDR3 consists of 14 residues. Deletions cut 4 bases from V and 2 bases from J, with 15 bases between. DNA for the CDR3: TGCAGTGCTAATAATCTCGGACAGACCTACGAGCAGTACTTC. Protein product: CSANNLGQTYEQYF.

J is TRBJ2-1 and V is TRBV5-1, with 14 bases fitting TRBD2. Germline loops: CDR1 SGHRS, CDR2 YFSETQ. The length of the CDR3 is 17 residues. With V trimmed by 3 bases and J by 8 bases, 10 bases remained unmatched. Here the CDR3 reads CASSWGLAGERWYEQFF. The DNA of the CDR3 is TGCGCCAGCAGCTGGGGACTAGCGGGAGAGAGGTGGTATGAGCAGTTCTTC.

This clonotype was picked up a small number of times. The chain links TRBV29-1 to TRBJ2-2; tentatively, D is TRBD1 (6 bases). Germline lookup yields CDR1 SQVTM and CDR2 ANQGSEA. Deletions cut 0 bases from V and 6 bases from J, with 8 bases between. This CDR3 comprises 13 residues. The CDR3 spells CSVEDGQSGELFF. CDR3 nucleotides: TGCAGCGTTGAAGATGGACAGTCCGGGGAGCTGTTTTTT.

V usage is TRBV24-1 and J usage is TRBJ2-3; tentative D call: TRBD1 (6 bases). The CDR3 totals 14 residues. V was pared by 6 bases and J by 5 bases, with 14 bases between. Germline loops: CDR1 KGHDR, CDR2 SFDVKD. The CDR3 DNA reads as TGTGCCACCAGTCCCTTGCAGGGGCGAGATACGCAGTATTTT. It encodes CATSPLQGRDTQYF.

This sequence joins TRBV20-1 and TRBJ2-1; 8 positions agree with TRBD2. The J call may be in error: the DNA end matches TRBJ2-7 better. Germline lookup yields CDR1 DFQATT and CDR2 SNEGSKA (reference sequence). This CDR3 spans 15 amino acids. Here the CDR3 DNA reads TGCAGTGCTCTCCCAGCGGGAGTTAACTACAATGAGCAGTACTTC. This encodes CSALPAGVNYNEQYF.

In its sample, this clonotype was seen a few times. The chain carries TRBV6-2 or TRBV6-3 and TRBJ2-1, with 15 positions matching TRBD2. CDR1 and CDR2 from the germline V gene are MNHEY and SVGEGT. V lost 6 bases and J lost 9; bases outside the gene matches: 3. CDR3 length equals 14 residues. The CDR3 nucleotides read TGTGCCAGCAGCGGACTAGCGGGAGGGGTTGAGCAGTTCTTC. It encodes CASSGLAGGVEQFF.

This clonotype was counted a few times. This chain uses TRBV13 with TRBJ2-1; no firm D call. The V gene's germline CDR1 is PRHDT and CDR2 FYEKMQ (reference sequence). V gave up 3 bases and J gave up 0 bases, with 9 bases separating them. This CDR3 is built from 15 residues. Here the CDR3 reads CASSFVASSYNEQFF. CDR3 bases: TGTGCCAGCAGCTTCGTGGCTTCCTCCTACAATGAGCAGTTCTTC. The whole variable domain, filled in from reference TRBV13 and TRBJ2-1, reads AAGVIQSPRHLIKEKRETATLKCYPIPRHDTVYWYQQGPGQDPQFLISFYEKMQSDKGSIPDRFSAQQFSDYHSELNMSSLELGDSALYFCASSFVASSYNEQFFGPGTRLTVL.

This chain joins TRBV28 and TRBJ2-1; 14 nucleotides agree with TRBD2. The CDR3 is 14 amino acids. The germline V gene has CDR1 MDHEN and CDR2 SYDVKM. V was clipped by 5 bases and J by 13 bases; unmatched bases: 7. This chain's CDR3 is CASSQGTSGSAQFF. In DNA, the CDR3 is TGTGCCAGCAGTCAGGGGACTAGCGGGAGTGCACAGTTCTTC.